This TCR beta chain was found in a study of identical twins. Via MiXCR, TCRdb re-called the 5' RACE reads, giving one row per CDR3 protein. The data contain about 530,000 distinct CDR3 sequences, 20% to 25% of them singletons. This clonotype was observed a handful of times. What it binds is unknown. Study-wide results and limits: The more abundant beta clonotypes in cord blood had fewer insertions, and memory repertoires did not show this.

A further study also used this sample, focusing on yellow fever vaccine responses in identical twins. That paper states: The authors reported partly convergent, partly personalized vaccine responses in identical twins.

Sequencing used CD4+ T cells sorted from blood. The receptor was isolated from a woman younger than 35 in good health.

The CDR3 sequence is CSARDRVYGYTF. The CDR3 DNA follows: TGCAGTGCTAGAGACAGAGTCTATGGCTACACCTTC. This chain uses TRBV20-1 with TRBJ1-2; D ambiguous. Germline V gene sequence: CDR1 DFQATT, CDR2 SNEGSKA (reference sequence). V shed 0 bases and J shed 4 bases, with 6 bases lying between them. The CDR3 extends over 12 amino acids.